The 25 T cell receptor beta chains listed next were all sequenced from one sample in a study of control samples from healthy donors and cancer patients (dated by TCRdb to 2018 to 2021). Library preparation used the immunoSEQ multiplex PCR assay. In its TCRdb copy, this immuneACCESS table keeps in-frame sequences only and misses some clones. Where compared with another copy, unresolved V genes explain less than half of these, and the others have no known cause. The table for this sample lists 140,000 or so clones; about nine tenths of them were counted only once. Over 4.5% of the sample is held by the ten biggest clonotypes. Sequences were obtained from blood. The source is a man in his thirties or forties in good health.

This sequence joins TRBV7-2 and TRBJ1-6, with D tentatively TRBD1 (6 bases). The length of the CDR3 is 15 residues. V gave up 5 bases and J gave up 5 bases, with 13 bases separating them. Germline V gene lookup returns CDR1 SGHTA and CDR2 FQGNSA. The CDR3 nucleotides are TGTGCCAGCAGCACTCAGACAGGAAATAATTCACCCCTCCACTTT. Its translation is CASSTQTGNNSPLHF. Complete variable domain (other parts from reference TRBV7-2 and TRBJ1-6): GAGVSQSPSNKVTEKGKDVELRCDPISGHTALYWYRQSLGQGLEFLIYFQGNSAPDKSGLPSDRFSAERTGGSVSTLTIQRTQQEDSAVYLCASSTQTGNNSPLHFGNGTRLTVT.

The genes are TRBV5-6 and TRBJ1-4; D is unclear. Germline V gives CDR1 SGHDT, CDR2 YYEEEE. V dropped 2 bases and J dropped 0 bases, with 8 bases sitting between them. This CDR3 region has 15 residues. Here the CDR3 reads CASSFFGSTNEKLFF. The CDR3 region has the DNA TGTGCCAGCAGCTTTTTCGGCTCAACTAATGAAAAACTGTTTTTT.

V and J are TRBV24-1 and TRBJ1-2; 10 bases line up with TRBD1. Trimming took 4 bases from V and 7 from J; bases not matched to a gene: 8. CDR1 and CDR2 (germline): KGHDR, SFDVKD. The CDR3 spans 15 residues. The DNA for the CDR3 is TGTGCCACCAGTGACCGAGACAGGGGGCCCCGTGGCTACACCTTC. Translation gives CATSDRDRGPRGYTF.

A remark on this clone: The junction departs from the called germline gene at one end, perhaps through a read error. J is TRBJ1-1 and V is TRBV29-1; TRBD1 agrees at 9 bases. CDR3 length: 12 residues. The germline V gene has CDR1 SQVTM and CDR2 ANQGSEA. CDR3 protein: CSAGTGNAEAFF. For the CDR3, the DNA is TGCAGCGCTGGGACAGGGAACGCTGAAGCTTTCTTT.

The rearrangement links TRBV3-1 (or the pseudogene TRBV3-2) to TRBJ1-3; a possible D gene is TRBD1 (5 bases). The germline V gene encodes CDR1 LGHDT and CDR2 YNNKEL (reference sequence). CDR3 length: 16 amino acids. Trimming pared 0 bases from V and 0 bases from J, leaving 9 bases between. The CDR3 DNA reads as TGTGCCAGCAGCCAAGAGGGGGAGAACTCTGGAAACACCATATATTTT. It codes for CASSQEGENSGNTIYF.

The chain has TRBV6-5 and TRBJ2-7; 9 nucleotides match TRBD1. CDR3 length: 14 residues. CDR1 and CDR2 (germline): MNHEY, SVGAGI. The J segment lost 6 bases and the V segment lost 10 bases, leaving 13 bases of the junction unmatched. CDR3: CATMRGTGSFEQYF. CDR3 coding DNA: TGTGCCACCATGCGGGGGACAGGGAGTTTCGAGCAGTACTTC.

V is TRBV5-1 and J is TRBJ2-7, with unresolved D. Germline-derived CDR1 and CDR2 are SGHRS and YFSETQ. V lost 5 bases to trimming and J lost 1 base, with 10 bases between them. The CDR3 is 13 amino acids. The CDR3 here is CASSEGPSYEQYF. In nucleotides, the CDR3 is TGCGCCAGCAGTGAAGGTCCGTCCTACGAGCAGTACTTC.

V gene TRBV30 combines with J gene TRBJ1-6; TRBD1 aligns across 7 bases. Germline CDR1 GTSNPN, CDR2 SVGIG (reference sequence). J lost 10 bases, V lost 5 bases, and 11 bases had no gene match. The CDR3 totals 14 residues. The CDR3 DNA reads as TGTGCCTGGGTGACAGGGCCGGGGGGATCACCCCTCCACTTT. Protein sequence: CAWVTGPGGSPLHF.

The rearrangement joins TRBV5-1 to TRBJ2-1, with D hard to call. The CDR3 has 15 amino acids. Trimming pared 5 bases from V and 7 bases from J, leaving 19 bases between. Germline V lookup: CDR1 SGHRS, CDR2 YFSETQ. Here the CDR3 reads CASRVAGLPGNEQFF. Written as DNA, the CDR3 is TGCGCCAGCAGAGTTGCCGGGTTGCCGGGTAATGAGCAGTTCTTC.

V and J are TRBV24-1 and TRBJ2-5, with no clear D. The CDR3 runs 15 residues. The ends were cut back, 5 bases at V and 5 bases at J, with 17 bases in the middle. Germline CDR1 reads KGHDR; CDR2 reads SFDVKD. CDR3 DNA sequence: TGTGCCACCAGTGCGAGCGACGGACGAGGTGAGACCCAGTACTTC. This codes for CATSASDGRGETQYF.

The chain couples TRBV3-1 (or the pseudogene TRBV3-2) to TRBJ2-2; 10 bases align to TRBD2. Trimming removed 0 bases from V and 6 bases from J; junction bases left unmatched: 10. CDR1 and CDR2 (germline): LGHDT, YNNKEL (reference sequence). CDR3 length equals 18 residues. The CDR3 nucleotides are TGTGCCAGCAGCCAAGAGAGAGCGGGAGGGCGTAGATCCGGGGAGCTGTTTTTT. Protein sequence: CASSQERAGGRRSGELFF.

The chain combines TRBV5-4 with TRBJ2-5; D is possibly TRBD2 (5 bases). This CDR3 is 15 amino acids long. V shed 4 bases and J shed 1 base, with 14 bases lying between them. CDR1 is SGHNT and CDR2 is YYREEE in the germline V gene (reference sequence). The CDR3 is CASSMGSRTQETQYF. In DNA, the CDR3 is TGTGCCAGCAGCATGGGGAGTAGGACCCAAGAGACCCAGTACTTC.

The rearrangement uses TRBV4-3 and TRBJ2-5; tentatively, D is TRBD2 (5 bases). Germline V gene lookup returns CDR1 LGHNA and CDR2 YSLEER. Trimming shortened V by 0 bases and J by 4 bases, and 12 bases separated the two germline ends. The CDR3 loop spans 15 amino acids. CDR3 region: CASSQDWLGGETQYF. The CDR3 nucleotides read TGCGCCAGCAGCCAAGATTGGCTCGGAGGAGAGACCCAGTACTTC.

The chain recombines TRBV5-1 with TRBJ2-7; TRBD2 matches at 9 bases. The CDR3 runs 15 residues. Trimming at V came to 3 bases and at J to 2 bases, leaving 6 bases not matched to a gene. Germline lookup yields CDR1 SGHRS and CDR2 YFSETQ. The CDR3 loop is CASSSSSGVAYEQYF. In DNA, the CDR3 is TGCGCCAGCAGCTCTTCTAGCGGGGTTGCCTACGAGCAGTACTTC.

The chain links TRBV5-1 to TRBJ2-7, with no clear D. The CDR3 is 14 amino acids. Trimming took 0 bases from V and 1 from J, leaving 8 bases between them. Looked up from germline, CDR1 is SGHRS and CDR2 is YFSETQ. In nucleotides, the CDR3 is TGCGCCAGCAGCTTGGTCGATGGGTCCTACGAGCAGTACTTC. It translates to CASSLVDGSYEQYF.

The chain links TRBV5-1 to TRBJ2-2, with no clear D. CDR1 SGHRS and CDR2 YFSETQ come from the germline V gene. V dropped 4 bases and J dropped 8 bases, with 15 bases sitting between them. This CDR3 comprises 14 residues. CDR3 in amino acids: CASSVFPLVGELFF. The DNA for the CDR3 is TGCGCCAGCAGCGTTTTCCCCCTCGTGGGGGAGCTGTTTTTT.

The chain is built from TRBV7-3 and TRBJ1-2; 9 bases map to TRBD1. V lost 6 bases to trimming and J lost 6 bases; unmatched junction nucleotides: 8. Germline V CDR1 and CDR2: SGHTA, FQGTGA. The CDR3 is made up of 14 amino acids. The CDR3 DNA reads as TGTGCCAGCAGAGACCCCGGGACAGGGCATGGCTACACCTTC. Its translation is CASRDPGTGHGYTF.

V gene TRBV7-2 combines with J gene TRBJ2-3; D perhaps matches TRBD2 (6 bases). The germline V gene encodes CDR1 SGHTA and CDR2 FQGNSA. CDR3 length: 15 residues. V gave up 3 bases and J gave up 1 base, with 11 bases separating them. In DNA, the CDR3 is TGTGCCAGCAGCTTGACTAGGGGCGGCACAGATACGCAGTATTTT. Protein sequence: CASSLTRGGTDTQYF.

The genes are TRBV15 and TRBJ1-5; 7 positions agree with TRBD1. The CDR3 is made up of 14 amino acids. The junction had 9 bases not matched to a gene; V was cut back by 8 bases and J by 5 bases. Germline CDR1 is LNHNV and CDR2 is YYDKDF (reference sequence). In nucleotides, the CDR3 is TGTGCCACCGATCAGGGGGGACCAGATCAGCCCCAGCATTTT. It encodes CATDQGGPDQPQHF. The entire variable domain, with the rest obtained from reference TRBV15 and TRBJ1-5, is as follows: DAMVIQNPRYQVTQFGKPVTLSCSQTLNHNVMYWYQQKSSQAPKLLFHYYDKDFNNEADTPDNFQSRRPNTSFCFLDIRSPGLGDTAMYLCATDQGGPDQPQHFGDGTRLSIL.

CDR3 residues: CASSPYTGTTYEQYF. The CDR3 bases are TGTGCCAGTAGTCCTTATACCGGGACTACCTACGAGCAGTACTTC. V gene TRBV19 combines with J gene TRBJ2-7; 7 bases line up with TRBD2. The V gene's germline CDR1 is LNHDA and CDR2 SQIVND (reference sequence). This CDR3 has 15 amino acids. The ends lost 5 bases at V and 2 bases at J; junction bases unmatched: 9.

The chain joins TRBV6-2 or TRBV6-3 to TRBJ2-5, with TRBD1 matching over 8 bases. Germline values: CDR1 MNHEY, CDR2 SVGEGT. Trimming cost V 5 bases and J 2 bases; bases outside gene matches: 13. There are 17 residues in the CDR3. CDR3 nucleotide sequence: TGTGCCAGCAGTCCCGGGACAGGCCACGGGGGTCAAGAGACCCAGTACTTC. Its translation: CASSPGTGHGGQETQYF.

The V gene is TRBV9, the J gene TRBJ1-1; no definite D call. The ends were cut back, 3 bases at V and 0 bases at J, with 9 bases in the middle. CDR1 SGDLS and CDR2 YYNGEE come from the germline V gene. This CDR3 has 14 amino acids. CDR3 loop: CASSDGNMNTEAFF. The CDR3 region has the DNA TGTGCCAGCAGCGACGGGAACATGAACACTGAAGCTTTCTTT.

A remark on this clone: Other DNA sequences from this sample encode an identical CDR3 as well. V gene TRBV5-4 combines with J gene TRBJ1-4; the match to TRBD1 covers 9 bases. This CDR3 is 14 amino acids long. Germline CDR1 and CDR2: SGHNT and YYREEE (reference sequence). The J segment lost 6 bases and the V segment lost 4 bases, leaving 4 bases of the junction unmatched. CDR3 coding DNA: TGTGCCAGCAGCATCCACAGGGGGCATGAAAAACTGTTTTTT. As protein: CASSIHRGHEKLFF.

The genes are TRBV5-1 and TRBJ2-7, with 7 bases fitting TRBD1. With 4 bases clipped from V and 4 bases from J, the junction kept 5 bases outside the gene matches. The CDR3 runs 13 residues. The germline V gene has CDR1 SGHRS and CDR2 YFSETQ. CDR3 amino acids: CASSTRQGYEQYF. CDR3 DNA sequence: TGCGCCAGCAGCACCCGACAGGGTTACGAGCAGTACTTC.

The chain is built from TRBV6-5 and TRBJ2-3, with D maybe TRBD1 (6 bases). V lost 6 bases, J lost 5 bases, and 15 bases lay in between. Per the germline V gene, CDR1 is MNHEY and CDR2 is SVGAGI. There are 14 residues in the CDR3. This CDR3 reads CASSRDTGRDTQYF. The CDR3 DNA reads TGTGCCAGCAGCCGGGACACGGGACGAGATACGCAGTATTTT.